One sample yielded the 24 T cell receptor beta chains listed below, sequenced in a study of early T cells in non-severe SARS-CoV-2 infection (dated by TCRdb to about 2021). Library method: 5' RACE. The sequencer was a NextSeq 500. Using fastp trimming at Q25 and MiXCR clonotype assembly, TCRdb reanalyzed the public sequencing data and kept in-frame beta chains. Identical CDR3 proteins give one entry, which carries the most common genes and DNA. The sample table holds about 60,000 distinct CDR3 sequences, of which around 13% were seen once. The top ten clonotypes cover less than 6% of the sample. Sequences were obtained from whole blood. These receptors all come from an adult who was a healthcare worker with PCR-confirmed SARS-CoV-2 infection or an uninfected control (not recorded which).

The rearrangement joins TRBV6-5 to TRBJ2-2, with D possibly being TRBD1 (6 bases). The CDR3 extends over 15 amino acids. Germline V gives CDR1 MNHEY, CDR2 SVGAGI. V lost 0 bases to trimming and J lost 4 bases, with 9 bases between them. The CDR3 DNA reads TGTGCCAGCAGTTACTCCAGGGGCGGCACCGGGGAGCTGTTTTTT. It is translated as CASSYSRGGTGELFF.

This rearrangement joins TRBV28 to TRBJ1-4, with no clear D. The V gene's germline CDR1 is MDHEN and CDR2 SYDVKM. Deletions cut 4 bases from V and 0 bases from J, with 15 bases between. The CDR3 spans 17 residues. The CDR3 DNA follows: TGTGCCAGCAGTTCCCTGGACTGGAGAGCAACTAATGAAAAACTGTTTTTT. This encodes CASSSLDWRATNEKLFF.

The chain joins TRBV9 to TRBJ1-6, with D uncertain. The V and J ends lost 4 bases and 8 bases respectively, with 16 bases between them. This CDR3 has 15 residues. Per germline, CDR1 SGDLS and CDR2 YYNGEE. The CDR3 region is CASSPHYTPDSPLHF. CDR3 in DNA: TGTGCCAGCAGCCCCCACTATACACCAGATTCACCCCTCCACTTT.

This clonotype was detected a few times. The J gene is TRBJ1-5, the V gene TRBV20-1, with unresolved D. Per germline, CDR1 DFQATT and CDR2 SNEGSKA (reference sequence). This CDR3 spans 14 amino acids. V lost 1 base, J lost 3 bases, and 10 bases lay in between. The CDR3 region is CSARVLDSNQPQHF. Here the CDR3 DNA reads TGCAGTGCTAGAGTATTAGATTCCAATCAGCCCCAGCATTTT.

This clonotype has a count of ten or more. The chain links TRBV5-4 to TRBJ1-5; D might be TRBD1 (6 bases). This CDR3 contains 15 residues. Germline V gene sequence: CDR1 SGHNT, CDR2 YYREEE (reference sequence). V was trimmed by 0 bases and J by 6 bases, leaving 13 bases between them. CDR3: CASSLGRGEGQPQHF. The CDR3 nucleotides are TGTGCCAGCAGCTTGGGCAGGGGAGAAGGTCAGCCCCAGCATTTT.

V usage is TRBV7-2 and J usage is TRBJ1-4, with 9 bases that match TRBD1. Germline V gene data show CDR1 as SGHTA and CDR2 as FQGNSA. This CDR3 comprises 15 residues. J gave up 2 bases and V 5 bases, and 3 bases lay outside the gene matches. The CDR3 is CASSRTGGTNEKLFF. The CDR3, as DNA: TGTGCCAGCAGCCGAACAGGGGGCACTAATGAAAAACTGTTTTTT.

V and J are TRBV7-6 and TRBJ2-1; 7 bases are a match to TRBD1. The V gene's germline CDR1 is SGHVS and CDR2 FNYEAQ. This CDR3 region has 16 residues. Unmatched junction bases numbered 6, after V lost 0 bases and J lost 4 bases. CDR3 bases: TGTGCCAGCAGCTTAGCGCAGACAGGGCCTTACAATGAGCAGTTCTTC. Amino acids: CASSLAQTGPYNEQFF.

This clonotype occurred many times. The chain uses TRBV4-2 and TRBJ2-3; 12 bases match TRBD2. The germline V gene encodes CDR1 LGHNA and CDR2 YNFKEQ. V shed 5 bases, J shed 5 bases, and the junction held 8 bases outside the gene matches. CDR3 length: 16 amino acids. This CDR3 is CASSSRLAGEVDTQYF. In DNA form, the CDR3 reads TGTGCCAGCAGCTCAAGACTAGCGGGAGAGGTAGATACGCAGTATTTT.

This clonotype turned up a few times. The genes are TRBV7-9 and TRBJ1-2; unclear D gene. Germline V gives CDR1 SEHNR, CDR2 FQNEAQ (reference sequence). The CDR3 runs to 14 residues. V shed 1 base and J shed 2 bases, with 8 bases lying between them. CDR3 protein: CASSLGRTNYGYTF. DNA for the CDR3: TGTGCCAGCAGCTTAGGACGGACCAACTATGGCTACACCTTC.

This clonotype qualifies as medium-sized. The genes are TRBV3-1 and TRBJ2-7, with 8 nucleotides matching TRBD2. V was clipped by 1 base and J by 5 bases; unmatched bases: 10. The CDR3 contains 16 residues. Germline V gene sequence: CDR1 LGHDT, CDR2 YNNKEL (reference sequence). The CDR3 protein is CASSQVAGQGRDEQYF. CDR3 sequence (DNA): TGTGCCAGCAGCCAAGTAGCGGGGCAGGGCAGAGACGAGCAGTACTTC.

This clonotype was seen many times. J is TRBJ1-1 and V is TRBV14; D remains ambiguous. V was trimmed by 0 bases and J by 10 bases, leaving 15 bases between them. The CDR3 has 14 amino acids. In germline, CDR1 is SGHDN, CDR2 FVKESK. The CDR3 here is CASSQDREPAGAFF. The CDR3 DNA reads TGTGCCAGCAGCCAAGACCGAGAACCGGCGGGAGCTTTCTTT.

The CDR3, as DNA: TGCGCCAGCAGCGGGAGGGTCTACAATGAGCAGTTCTTC. Translated, it gives CASSGRVYNEQFF. The gene calls are TRBV10-1 and TRBJ2-1; 8 positions agree with TRBD2. The CDR3 has 13 residues. Trimming removed 6 bases from V and 3 bases from J; junction bases left unmatched: 1. Germline V CDR1 and CDR2: WNHNN, SYGVQD (reference sequence).

CDR3 amino acids: CASSYDSSSYQPQHF. CDR3 bases: TGTGCCAGCAGTTATGACAGCTCGTCATATCAGCCCCAGCATTTT. This chain links TRBV6-5 with TRBJ1-5, with D possibly TRBD1 on 5 matching bases. The CDR3 runs to 15 residues. V was clipped by 3 bases and J by 5 bases, with 14 bases between them. CDR1 is MNHEY and CDR2 is SVGAGI in the germline V gene.

This clonotype was observed many times. This chain connects TRBV7-9 to TRBJ1-1, with 7 positions matching TRBD1. This CDR3 has 14 amino acids. Germline V gene data show CDR1 as SEHNR and CDR2 as FQNEAQ (reference sequence). The V segment lost 9 bases and the J segment 1 base; nucleotides outside the gene matches: 8. The CDR3 loop reads CASAWGTANTEAFF. CDR3 nucleotide sequence: TGTGCCAGTGCATGGGGGACAGCGAACACTGAAGCTTTCTTT.

The chain employs TRBV27 and TRBJ2-1; 11 bases fit TRBD2. CDR1 is MNHEY and CDR2 is SMNVEV in the germline V gene (reference sequence). Trimming cost V 6 bases and J 7 bases; bases outside gene matches: 8. The CDR3 runs 15 residues. The CDR3 sequence is CASSNSGGAWNEQFF. CDR3 nucleotide sequence: TGTGCCAGCAGCAATAGCGGGGGGGCCTGGAATGAGCAGTTCTTC.

The chain carries TRBV28 and TRBJ1-5; possibly TRBD1 for D (6 bases). CDR1 and CDR2 (germline): MDHEN, SYDVKM. Between the trimmed V and J ends, which lost 4 bases and 0 bases, there was a span of 13 bases. CDR3 length: 16 residues. The CDR3 nucleotides are TGTGCCAGCAGTTCCTCGGGACACTATAGCAATCAGCCCCAGCATTTT. This codes for CASSSSGHYSNQPQHF.

This clonotype was recorded a few times. The chain joins TRBV4-1 to TRBJ1-1; D is possibly TRBD1 (5 bases). The CDR3 is made up of 14 amino acids. Germline V lookup: CDR1 MGHRA, CDR2 YSYEKL. Trimming stripped 4 bases from V and 5 bases from J, with 14 bases between. CDR3 sequence reads: CASSPGRGGTEAFF. The CDR3 DNA reads as TGCGCCAGCAGCCCTGGAAGGGGAGGGACTGAAGCTTTCTTT.

This clonotype came up a few times. V and J are TRBV10-3 and TRBJ2-1, with 13 bases aligning to TRBD2. V shed 5 bases, J shed 9 bases, and the junction held 16 bases outside the gene matches. The CDR3 spans 18 residues. Germline V gives CDR1 ENHRY, CDR2 SYGVKD. This chain's CDR3 is CAISTTGTSGARRGEQFF. DNA of the CDR3: TGTGCCATCAGTACCACCGGGACTAGCGGGGCCCGTCGCGGTGAGCAGTTCTTC.

This clonotype has just a few counts. This chain's CDR3 is CASSLWDEQYF. The CDR3 DNA reads as TGTGCCAGCAGCCTTTGGGACGAGCAGTACTTC. V and J are TRBV6-1 and TRBJ2-7; D ambiguous. This CDR3 has 11 amino acids. The germline CDR1 and CDR2 sequences are MNHNS and SASEGT. Trimming removed 6 bases at V and 5 bases at J, with 8 bases between.

This clonotype was counted between two and nine times. The CDR3 DNA sequence: TGCAGTGCTAGCTGGTTACAGGGGTCATACAATGAGCAGTTCTTC. The encoded protein is CSASWLQGSYNEQFF. The chain uses TRBV20-1 and TRBJ2-1; 7 bases are shared with TRBD1. Germline V gene data show CDR1 as DFQATT and CDR2 as SNEGSKA (reference sequence). The CDR3 contains 15 residues. Trimming cost V 3 bases and J 4 bases; bases outside gene matches: 9.

The chain carries TRBV27 and TRBJ1-6; 7 positions match TRBD1. Per the germline V gene, CDR1 is MNHEY and CDR2 is SMNVEV (reference sequence). V gave up 6 bases and J gave up 3 bases; unmatched junction bases: 5. CDR3 length equals 15 residues. The CDR3 DNA is TGTGCCAGCAGCGGACAGGCAATCTATAATTCACCCCTCCACTTT. It specifies CASSGQAIYNSPLHF.

A few counts support this clonotype. The V and J genes are TRBV5-1 and TRBJ2-3; the D call may be TRBD1 or TRBD2 (5 bases each). CDR3 length: 16 amino acids. Trimming removed 2 bases at V and 4 bases at J, with 17 bases between. Germline CDR1 is SGHRS and CDR2 is YFSETQ. CDR3 nucleotides: TGCGCCAGCAGCTTCCGGGGCCAGGGTTTCGCAGATACGCAGTATTTT. This translates into CASSFRGQGFADTQYF.

This clonotype was seen a handful of times. In DNA form, the CDR3 reads TGTGCCAGCAGCTTCCAGGCGGGGAGTCAGCCCCAGCATTTT. Protein: CASSFQAGSQPQHF. The rearrangement joins TRBV5-8 to TRBJ1-5; D is unresolved. CDR1 SGHTS and CDR2 YDEGEE come from the germline V gene. The V end lost 2 bases, the J end lost 6 bases, and 12 bases lay between the germline ends. The CDR3 consists of 14 residues. Looking up the rest from reference TRBV5-8 and TRBJ1-5 gives the full variable domain: EAGVTQSPTHLIKTRGQQATLRCSPISGHTSVYWYQQALGLGLQFLLWYDEGEERNRGNFPPRFSGRQFPNYSSELNVNALELEDSALYLCASSFQAGSQPQHFGDGTRLSIL.

This chain links TRBV6-2 or TRBV6-3 with TRBJ1-1, with D maybe TRBD1 (6 bases). CDR1 and CDR2 from the germline V gene are MNHEY and SVGEGT. V was clipped by 2 bases and J by 5 bases, with 15 bases between them. This CDR3 is 15 amino acids long. The DNA for the CDR3 is TGTGCCAGCAGTTACGGTCCCCGAGGGGGGACTGAAGCTTTCTTT. It codes for CASSYGPRGGTEAFF.